These T cell receptor beta chains were read from a single sample in a study of cytomegalovirus exposure and HLA in healthy donors. Profiling relied on immunoSEQ multiplex PCR, and the TCRdb table lists in-frame clones only, not all of them. The repertoire includes approximately 120,000 clones, 60% to 85% of them detected once, and around 3.7% sits in the top ten. Sequencing was performed on PBMCs. Source of these receptors: a man aged 25-45 years in good health and CMV-seronegative. Both conserved end residues are part of each CDR3. D genes are given only for firm matches. Clone size is not always given. Where it is, it says once, few, many or a class for expanded clones.

size	V	D	J	DNA	CDR3
few	TRBV28	-	TRBJ1-5	TGTGCCACCAACAGAGAACTTAGCAATCAGCCCCAGCATTTT	CATNRELSNQPQHF
-	TRBV5-4	TRBD1	TRBJ1-1	TGTGCCAGCAGCACTGGGACAGGGGGAGGCACTGAAGCTTTCTTT	CASSTGTGGGTEAFF
-	TRBV28	TRBD1	TRBJ1-4	TGTGCCAGCAGTATCCGACAGGGTAATGAAAAACTGTTTTTT	CASSIRQGNEKLFF
-	TRBV5-4	TRBD1	TRBJ1-2	TGTGCCAGCAGCTCGGACAGGGGGGGGCATGGCTACACCTTC	CASSSDRGGHGYTF
-	TRBV18	-	TRBJ2-5	TGTGCCAGCTCACGAAACTCAATAGGGGAGGCGACCCAGTACTTC	CASSRNSIGEATQYF
-	TRBV4-1	-	TRBJ1-2	TGCGCCAGCAGCCCCCTATTGCCGCACTATGGCTACACCTTC	CASSPLLPHYGYTF
once	TRBV30	-	TRBJ1-2	TGTGCCTGGGACCGCTGGGGCGAGCACTATGGCTACACCTTC	CAWDRWGEHYGYTF
-	TRBV7-3	-	TRBJ1-1	TGTGCCAGCAGCTTCAAGCAGGGCACTGAAGCTTTCTTT	CASSFKQGTEAFF
-	TRBV7-9	-	TRBJ2-1	TGTGCCAGCAGCTTATCGACGGGAATTAGCCATGAGCAGTTCTTC	CASSLSTGISHEQFF
once	TRBV18	-	TRBJ1-3	TGTGCCAGCTCACCACAAAGTCTCGGTTTCTCTGGAAACACCATATATTTT	CASSPQSLGFSGNTIYF
-	TRBV5-1	-	TRBJ1-1	TGCGCCAGCAGCTTACGCGACAGTGAAGCTTTCTTT	CASSLRDSEAFF
-	TRBV7-6	-	TRBJ2-5	TGTGCCAGCAGCTTCGCAGGGGGGCAAGAGACCCAGTACTTC	CASSFAGGQETQYF
few	TRBV10-3	TRBD1	TRBJ2-7	TGTGCCATCACGATCCAGTCAGGGGGCGACTACGAGCAGTACTTC	CAITIQSGGDYEQYF
-	TRBV6-5	-	TRBJ1-4	TGTGCCAGCAGTTACGACAGGTGGGGGAGTGAAAAACTGTTTTTT	CASSYDRWGSEKLFF
-	TRBV6-1	-	TRBJ2-7	TGTGCCAGCCTCCGGAACAGTCCTATCTACGAGCAGTACTTC	CASLRNSPIYEQYF
few	TRBV12-5	-	TRBJ1-5	TGTGCTAGTGGCAAAGGAGGGGATCAGCCCCAGCATTTT	CASGKGGDQPQHF
few	TRBV9	TRBD1	TRBJ1-4	TGTGCCAGCAGCCCGCGGACAGGGCGGGATGAAAAACTGTTTTTT	CASSPRTGRDEKLFF
-	TRBV7-9	TRBD1	TRBJ1-1	TGTGCCAGCAGAATTATAAACCGGGACAGGGAACTTCTGAACACTGAAGCTTTCTTT	CASRIINRDRELLNTEAFF
-	TRBV7-9	-	TRBJ2-7	TGTGCCAGCAGCTTACCCGACAGAGATTACGAGCAGTACTTC	CASSLPDRDYEQYF
-	TRBV9	TRBD2	TRBJ2-1	TGTGCCAGCAGCGTAGGCGCCGGCGGGAGAAAAGAGCAGTTCTTC	CASSVGAGGRKEQFF
-	TRBV11-2	TRBD2	TRBJ2-1	TGTGCCAGCAGCTTAGGCGGGGGCTCCTACAATGAGCAGTTCTTC	CASSLGGGSYNEQFF
-	TRBV19	-	TRBJ1-4	TGTGCCAGTACCCAAGCACTCGGTTCACATGAAAAACTGTTTTTT	CASTQALGSHEKLFF
-	TRBV7-6	TRBD1	TRBJ2-3	TGTGCCAGCAGCTTGGGAACAGGGGGCACAACAGATACGCAGTATTTT	CASSLGTGGTTDTQYF
-	TRBV19	TRBD2	TRBJ2-3	TGTGCCAGTAGTATGCTGACGGGGGGGGGCACAGATACGCAGTATTTT	CASSMLTGGGTDTQYF
-	TRBV28	-	TRBJ1-4	TGTGCCAGCAGTCCACTCCCGACTTTTGAGGGTGAAAAACTGTTTTTT	CASSPLPTFEGEKLFF
-	TRBV7-3	TRBD2	TRBJ2-5	TGTGCCAGCAGCCGCAGGGAGGGAGAGACCCAGTACTTC	CASSRREGETQYF
-	TRBV18	TRBD2	TRBJ2-7	TGTGCCAGCTCACCGGGACTAGCGGGGATCTACGAGCAGTACTTC	CASSPGLAGIYEQYF
once	TRBV25-1	-	TRBJ2-1	TGTGCCAGCAGTGGAACATATAACCAGTTCTTC	CASSGTYNQFF
-	TRBV6-5	-	TRBJ2-7	TGTGCCAGCAGTTACTCCACGAGTTACGAGCAGTACTTC	CASSYSTSYEQYF
-	TRBV23-1	-	TRBJ1-1	TGCGCCAGCAGTCAGGGTGGACCTGGACAGAAGGCTTTCTTT	CASSQGGPGQKAFF
-	TRBV4-1	TRBD1	TRBJ2-1	TGCGCCAGCAGTCAAATCACCAGGGGGAATGAGCAGTTCTTC	CASSQITRGNEQFF
-	TRBV7-3	TRBD1	TRBJ2-2	TGTGCCAGCAGCCTGGGACAGGGGGCGGCCGCCGGGGAGCTGTTTTTT	CASSLGQGAAAGELFF
-	TRBV18	TRBD1	TRBJ1-5	TGTGCCAGCTCACCCCGTACACAGGGGCTGAATCAGCCCCAGCATTTT	CASSPRTQGLNQPQHF
-	TRBV18	-	TRBJ2-7	TGTGCCAGCTCACTCAGCGGTCAGCCGTACGAGCAGTACTTC	CASSLSGQPYEQYF
-	TRBV5-1	-	TRBJ2-7	TGCGCCAGCAGCTTAAAGACAGTGACTTACGAGCAGTACTTC	CASSLKTVTYEQYF
-	TRBV25-1	TRBD1	TRBJ1-1	TGTGCCAGCAGTAACACCGGGACAGGTGAAGCTTTCTTT	CASSNTGTGEAFF
-	TRBV9	-	TRBJ1-1	TGTGCCAGCAGCGTCCTTGGGGGGGGGAGTAGGACTGAAGCTTTCTTT	CASSVLGGGSRTEAFF
-	TRBV2	TRBD2	TRBJ2-4	TGTGCCAGCAGAGCTAGCGGGATAGCCAAAAACATTCAGTACTTC	CASRASGIAKNIQYF
-	TRBV14	-	TRBJ1-5	TGTGCCAGCAGCCAAGATAGGGGGGGGGAGATCTTTAATCAGCCCCAGCATTTT	CASSQDRGGEIFNQPQHF
-	TRBV5-8	-	TRBJ1-5	TGTGCCAGCAGCGAGGGATTTAGCAATCAGCCCCAGCATTTT	CASSEGFSNQPQHF